A selection of T cell receptor beta chains follows, all from one sample in a study of shared clonotypes between healthy human individuals. Data came from immunoSEQ multiplex PCR; TCRdb stores just in-frame clones and leaves some out. The profile shows a few million clones, 85% to 95% of them singletons. The sample comprised naive CD4+ T cells from PBMCs. Receptor source: a man younger than 35 in good health. Some clones in this sample may be carry-over from other donors' samples. Each CDR3 is given with its conserved first and last residue. D genes are given only for firm matches. Only part of the rows carry a size: once, few, many, or a class if the clone is expanded.

d_gene,j_gene,abundance,v_gene,CDR3aa,CDR3nt
NA,TRBJ2-1,NA,TRBV11-2,CASRPAAALGSNEQFF,TGTGCCAGCCGGCCTGCGGCGGCCCTTGGTTCGAATGAGCAGTTCTTC
NA,TRBJ2-7,NA,TRBV7-9,CASSFPGDEQYF,TGTGCCAGCAGCTTCCCCGGGGACGAGCAGTACTTC
NA,TRBJ2-1,NA,TRBV7-3,CASSFLPGYSYNEQFF,TGTGCCAGCAGCTTTCTCCCGGGCTACTCCTACAATGAGCAGTTCTTC
TRBD1,TRBJ1-4,NA,TRBV30,CAWRPGTGGSNEKLFF,TGTGCCTGGAGACCAGGGACAGGGGGGTCTAATGAAAAACTGTTTTTT
NA,TRBJ2-5,once,TRBV30,CAWSVRGETQYF,TGTGCCTGGAGTGTGCGGGGTGAGACCCAGTACTTC
TRBD1,TRBJ2-5,NA,TRBV5-6,CASSRVSGTGYEETQYF,TGTGCCAGCAGTCGCGTCTCCGGGACAGGGTACGAAGAGACCCAGTACTTC
NA,TRBJ1-3,NA,TRBV7-2,CASSLTNSGNTIYF,TGTGCCAGCAGCTTAACCAACTCTGGAAACACCATATATTTT
TRBD2,TRBJ2-1,NA,TRBV4-3,CASSQTVLAGGIRPSSYNEQFF,TGCGCCAGCAGCCAGACGGTACTAGCGGGAGGTATCAGACCTAGCTCCTACAATGAGCAGTTCTTC
NA,TRBJ1-3,NA,TRBV4-2,CASSQDKNYGNTIYF,TGTGCCAGCAGCCAAGATAAGAACTATGGAAACACCATATATTTT
NA,TRBJ1-4,NA,TRBV5-6,CASSFGRRNEKLFF,TGTGCCAGCAGCTTTGGGCGGCGTAATGAAAAACTGTTTTTT
TRBD1,TRBJ1-1,NA,TRBV10-2,CASSGPGTGGSEAFF,TGCGCCAGCAGTGGTCCCGGGACAGGGGGTTCTGAAGCTTTCTTT
TRBD2,TRBJ2-2,NA,TRBV19,CASSGAGANTGELFF,TGTGCCAGTAGTGGGGCGGGGGCGAACACCGGGGAGCTGTTTTTT
NA,TRBJ2-3,NA,TRBV10-1,CASSEAGQRGDTQYF,TGCGCCAGCAGTGAAGCGGGCCAACGGGGAGATACGCAGTATTTT
NA,TRBJ1-2,NA,TRBV2,CASKLGPYLGYTF,TGTGCCAGCAAGTTGGGCCCCTACCTTGGCTACACCTTC
NA,TRBJ2-4,NA,TRBV9,CASSVGPVSSIQYF,TGTGCCAGCAGCGTTGGACCCGTTTCGAGCATTCAGTACTTC
NA,TRBJ2-1,NA,TRBV20-1,CSARDRPQFF,TGCAGTGCTAGAGATCGCCCCCAGTTCTTC
TRBD2,TRBJ2-1,NA,TRBV7-8,CASSWLAGGGEQFF,TGTGCCAGCAGCTGGCTAGCGGGAGGTGGTGAGCAGTTCTTC
NA,TRBJ2-1,once,TRBV7-3,CASSTSGPSSYNEQFF,TGTGCCAGCAGCACGTCGGGACCAAGCTCCTACAATGAGCAGTTCTTC
TRBD2,TRBJ2-1,NA,TRBV6-5,CASSSPAGLNNEQFF,TGTGCCAGCAGTTCCCCAGCGGGATTAAACAATGAGCAGTTCTTC
NA,TRBJ2-7,NA,TRBV28,CASSSLLREQYF,TGTGCCAGCAGTTCTCTTCTAAGGGAGCAGTACTTC
NA,TRBJ2-3,NA,TRBV29-1,CTGLYLTPMVDTQYF,TGCACCGGTCTTTACCTCACCCCGATGGTCGATACGCAGTATTTT
NA,TRBJ2-7,NA,TRBV25-1,CASTFGLNEQYF,TGTGCCAGCACATTCGGTCTGAACGAGCAGTACTTC
TRBD2,TRBJ2-1,NA,TRBV10-1,CASRSGLAGVNEQFF,TGCGCCAGCAGATCGGGACTAGCGGGAGTCAATGAGCAGTTCTTC
TRBD1,TRBJ1-1,NA,TRBV27,CASSTDRAPEAFF,TGTGCCAGCAGTACCGACAGGGCGCCTGAAGCTTTCTTT
NA,TRBJ1-5,NA,TRBV9,CASSKRDRSAQHF,TGTGCCAGCAGTAAGAGAGACAGGTCGGCCCAGCATTTT
NA,TRBJ1-5,NA,TRBV5-8,CASSAQGTRNQPQHF,TGTGCCAGCAGCGCTCAGGGTACACGCAATCAGCCCCAGCATTTT
NA,TRBJ2-7,NA,TRBV29-1,CSVVPLQAAYEQYF,TGCAGCGTTGTTCCCCTACAGGCAGCCTACGAGCAGTACTTC
NA,TRBJ1-5,NA,TRBV19,CASSIKVGVSNQPQHF,TGTGCCAGTAGTATAAAGGTGGGGGTAAGCAATCAGCCCCAGCATTTT
NA,TRBJ2-5,NA,TRBV7-6,CAIRTIHQHEGETQYF,TGTGCCATCCGGACTATCCATCAACACGAGGGGGAGACCCAGTACTTC
NA,TRBJ1-1,once,TRBV18,CASSLPSGGRAAFF,TGTGCCAGCTCACTTCCTTCTGGTGGGAGGGCAGCTTTCTTT
NA,TRBJ2-7,once,TRBV5-1,CASSVHSSSYEQYF,TGCGCCAGCAGCGTACACTCATCCTCCTACGAGCAGTACTTC
NA,TRBJ2-7,NA,TRBV5-1,CASNIGPDRPYEQYF,TGCGCCAGCAACATTGGTCCGGACAGACCCTACGAGCAGTACTTC
TRBD1,TRBJ2-7,NA,TRBV27,CASSWTGGPYEQYF,TGTGCCAGCAGCTGGACAGGGGGGCCCTACGAGCAGTACTTC
TRBD1,TRBJ2-5,NA,TRBV9,CASSTRRGTGSSAEETQYF,TGTGCCAGCAGCACCCGTCGAGGGACAGGGTCCTCGGCCGAAGAGACCCAGTACTTC
TRBD1,TRBJ2-1,NA,TRBV9,CASSLLMTGDEQFF,TGTGCCAGCAGCTTACTAATGACAGGGGATGAGCAGTTCTTC
NA,TRBJ2-2,NA,TRBV28,CASNRDLGAGELFF,TGTGCCAGTAACCGGGACCTAGGCGCCGGGGAGCTGTTTTTT
TRBD2,TRBJ2-1,NA,TRBV5-6,CASSPARGLAGSDEQFF,TGTGCCAGCAGCCCAGCCCGGGGACTAGCGGGATCCGATGAGCAGTTCTTC
NA,TRBJ1-3,NA,TRBV28,CASSSLGRNTIYF,TGTGCCAGCAGCTCATTAGGCCGAAACACCATATATTTT
NA,TRBJ2-6,NA,TRBV28,CASSPGFSGANVLTF,TGTGCCAGCAGCCCGGGCTTCTCTGGGGCCAACGTCCTGACTTTC
NA,TRBJ1-4,few,TRBV18,CASLPPWGGEKLFF,TGTGCCAGCCTCCCGCCCTGGGGAGGGGAAAAACTGTTTTTT
NA,TRBJ2-2,NA,TRBV7-2,CASSSTSTSTGELFF,TGTGCCAGCAGCTCCACTAGCACGAGTACCGGGGAGCTGTTTTTT
TRBD1,TRBJ2-7,NA,TRBV4-1,CASSQNRGHSYEQYF,TGCGCCAGCAGCCAAAACAGGGGCCACTCCTACGAGCAGTACTTC
NA,TRBJ2-7,NA,TRBV28,CASSAVPQGSGEQYF,TGTGCCAGCAGTGCCGTACCACAGGGATCGGGCGAGCAGTACTTC
TRBD1,TRBJ1-5,NA,TRBV7-8,CASSGGQGPYSNQPQHF,TGTGCCAGCAGCGGAGGACAGGGGCCTTATAGCAATCAGCCCCAGCATTTT
TRBD1,TRBJ1-1,NA,TRBV4-2,CASSTSDRAGRAFF,TGTGCCAGCAGCACCTCCGACAGGGCCGGACGGGCTTTCTTT
NA,TRBJ2-3,NA,TRBV18,CASSPTGLDTQYF,TGTGCCAGCTCACCAACAGGGTTAGATACGCAGTATTTT
NA,TRBJ1-1,NA,TRBV18,CASSGDLMNTEAFF,TGTGCCAGCTCAGGGGACCTCATGAACACTGAAGCTTTCTTT
NA,TRBJ1-2,NA,TRBV4-1,CASSQRATDTYGYTF,TGCGCCAGCAGCCAAAGGGCGACAGATACTTATGGCTACACCTTC
TRBD1,TRBJ1-1,NA,TRBV28,CASSGTAEGTEAFF,TGTGCCAGCAGCGGGACAGCGGAAGGGACTGAAGCTTTCTTT
TRBD2,TRBJ2-1,NA,TRBV9,CASSGRSGSILDEQFF,TGTGCCAGCAGCGGGCGTAGCGGGAGCATTCTGGATGAGCAGTTCTTC
NA,TRBJ2-3,NA,TRBV5-1,CASSWSEITDTQYF,TGCGCCAGCAGCTGGTCGGAGATTACAGATACGCAGTATTTT
TRBD2,TRBJ2-1,NA,TRBV2,CASRKGSGSDGNEQFF,TGTGCCAGCAGAAAAGGGAGCGGGAGTGATGGGAATGAGCAGTTCTTC